Shown below are 32 T cell receptor beta chains from a single sample sequenced in a study of T cell responses to AZD1222 COVID-19 vaccine. The assay was immunoSEQ multiplex PCR, and TCRdb's table has in-frame clones only and misses some. The table records some 99,000 clones, 88% of them present only once. Sample: peripheral blood, taken on day 0 of MenACWY control vaccination. Receptors originate from an adult in good health.

In this sample, this clone turned up a few times. The rearrangement uses TRBV18 and TRBJ2-5, with TRBD1 matching over 10 bases. CDR3 length: 17 amino acids. The V and J ends lost 6 bases and 1 base, in that order; junction bases with no gene match: 11. Germline V CDR1 and CDR2: KGHSH, LQKENI. CDR3: CASSRTRDRGFQETQYF. In DNA form, the CDR3 reads TGTGCCAGCTCTCGAACCCGGGACAGGGGATTCCAAGAGACCCAGTACTTC.

The chain joins TRBV25-1 to TRBJ2-1, with D possibly TRBD1 on 7 matching bases. CDR3 length: 16 residues. CDR1 is MGHDK and CDR2 is SYGVNS in the germline V gene. Trimming pared 1 base from V and 8 bases from J, leaving 18 bases between. In nucleotides, the CDR3 is TGTGCCAGCAGTGAATTCGGCAGGGGGGACGATTATGAGCAGTTCTTC. Protein sequence: CASSEFGRGDDYEQFF.

The V and J genes are TRBV9 and TRBJ2-7, with a weak D call TRBD1 (6 bases). The CDR3 length is 14 residues. Germline V gene lookup returns CDR1 SGDLS and CDR2 YYNGEE. The ends were cut back, 0 bases at V and 2 bases at J, with 9 bases in the middle. This CDR3 reads CASSVGGPPYEQYF. CDR3 in DNA: TGTGCCAGCAGCGTAGGGGGGCCGCCCTACGAGCAGTACTTC.

The chain is built from TRBV4-3 and TRBJ2-2, with 8 bases identical to TRBD1. CDR1 LGHNA and CDR2 YSLEER come from the germline V gene. Unmatched junction bases numbered 8, after V lost 4 bases and J lost 7 bases. The CDR3 runs to 15 residues. Here the CDR3 DNA reads TGCGCCAGCAGCCTCTTGACAGGGGTTGACGGGGAGCTGTTTTTT. This translates into CASSLLTGVDGELFF.

The chain couples TRBV7-9 to TRBJ1-2; TRBD1 matches 7 bases. The V gene end was trimmed by 5 bases and the J gene end by 4 bases; junction bases not matched to a gene: 7. Germline CDR1 is SEHNR and CDR2 is FQNEAQ (reference sequence). The CDR3 spans 14 residues. CDR3 amino acids: CASSRTGDGYGYTF. The CDR3, as DNA: TGTGCCAGCAGCAGAACAGGGGACGGCTATGGCTACACCTTC. The whole variable domain, remainder taken from reference TRBV7-9 and TRBJ1-2, is DTGVSQNPRHKITKRGQNVTFRCDPISEHNRLYWYRQTLGQGPEFLTYFQNEAQLEKSRLLSDRFSAERPKGSFSTLEIQRTEQGDSAMYLCASSRTGDGYGYTFGSGTRLTVV.

This clone came up once. The chain combines TRBV19 with TRBJ1-3, with D tentatively TRBD1 (5 bases). V shed 5 bases and J shed 2 bases, with 7 bases lying between them. The CDR3 is 13 amino acids. Germline V gives CDR1 LNHDA, CDR2 SQIVND (reference sequence). The CDR3 region is CASSRGAGNTIYF. CDR3 DNA sequence: TGTGCCAGTAGTCGAGGGGCTGGAAACACCATATATTTT. Supplemented by reference TRBV19 and TRBJ1-3, the full variable domain reads DGGITQSPKYLFRKEGQNVTLSCEQNLNHDAMYWYRQDPGQGLRLIYYSQIVNDFQKGDIAEGYSVSREKKESFPLTVTSAQKNPTAFYLCASSRGAGNTIYFGEGSWLTVV.

V gene TRBV4-2 combines with J gene TRBJ1-1; D is unclear. The germline V and J ends were trimmed by 0 bases and 1 base, with 6 bases remaining between them. Germline V gene data show CDR1 as LGHNA and CDR2 as YNFKEQ. The CDR3 is 14 amino acids. The CDR3 is CASSQEMGNTEAFF. The CDR3 DNA reads TGTGCCAGCAGCCAAGAAATGGGGAACACTGAAGCTTTCTTT.

The chain joins TRBV6-5 to TRBJ2-3, with no clear D. From germline, CDR1 is MNHEY and CDR2 SVGAGI. This CDR3 has 15 amino acids. V lost 0 bases, J lost 3 bases, and 10 bases lay in between. CDR3 in amino acids: CASSYSNYGTDTQYF. The CDR3 DNA sequence: TGTGCCAGCAGTTACTCGAATTACGGAACAGATACGCAGTATTTT.

V and J are TRBV11-2 and TRBJ1-4; TRBD1 matches 7 bases. Per germline, CDR1 SGHAT and CDR2 FQNNGV. This CDR3 is built from 23 residues. J was trimmed by 0 bases and V by 6 bases; bases with no gene match: 28. The CDR3 nucleotides are TGTGCCAGCAGTCCCGGTCAGTTGTTGGGTACAGGGGCTCCCTCCGCAACTAATGAAAAACTGTTTTTT. It codes for CASSPGQLLGTGAPSATNEKLFF.

V usage is TRBV6-5 and J usage is TRBJ1-4, with a possible D match to TRBD1 (6 bases). Germline V gene lookup returns CDR1 MNHEY and CDR2 SVGAGI. This CDR3 region has 14 residues. Trimming shortened V by 4 bases and J by 5 bases, and 11 bases separated the two germline ends. The chain's CDR3 is CASSLSQGNEKLFF. As DNA, the CDR3 is TGTGCCAGCAGTTTAAGCCAGGGGAATGAAAAACTGTTTTTT.

The chain joins TRBV10-1 to TRBJ2-2; 7 bases line up with TRBD1. Germline CDR1 WNHNN, CDR2 SYGVQD (reference sequence). This CDR3 comprises 14 residues. J was trimmed by 1 base and V by 6 bases; bases with no gene match: 2. CDR3 sequence (DNA): TGCGCCAGCAGCGACAGGGTGAACACCGGGGAGCTGTTTTTT. Its protein is CASSDRVNTGELFF.

Comment on this clone: Sequence at one end of the junction differs from germline and may be a read error. The chain links TRBV7-7 to TRBJ1-1, with 12 bases fitting TRBD1. The CDR3 has 15 residues. Germline V gene data show CDR1 as SSHAT and CDR2 as FNYEAQ (reference sequence). Written as DNA, the CDR3 is TGTGCTAGCAGATCGTGGGGACAGGGGGCCGCTGAAGCTTTCTTT. Translation gives CASRSWGQGAAEAFF. The full variable domain, its missing parts supplied by reference TRBV7-7 and TRBJ1-1, is GAGVSQSPRYKVTKRGQDVTLRCDPISSHATLYWYQQALGQGPEFLTYFNYEAQPDKSGLPSDRFSAERPEGSISTLTIQRTEQRDSAMYRCASRSWGQGAAEAFFGQGTRLTVV.

This clone was picked up many times. The V and J genes are TRBV4-3 and TRBJ2-1; D not resolved. The V gene lost 0 bases and the J gene lost 2 bases, with 14 bases spanning the gap. Germline V CDR1 and CDR2: LGHNA, YSLEER. This CDR3 is built from 17 residues. The CDR3 DNA follows: TGCGCCAGCAGCCAAGATGGGCAGGTAGTACCCTACAATGAGCAGTTCTTC. This encodes CASSQDGQVVPYNEQFF.

The J gene is TRBJ2-7, the V gene TRBV5-6; TRBD2 might be the D (6 bases). The CDR3 spans 15 residues. Deletions cut 4 bases from V and 0 bases from J, with 14 bases between. In germline, CDR1 is SGHDT, CDR2 YYEEEE. DNA of the CDR3: TGTGCCAGCAGCGGGGGGACCGTCAGCTCCTACGAGCAGTACTTC. Its protein is CASSGGTVSSYEQYF.

This rearrangement joins TRBV19 to TRBJ1-5; D is uncertain. The CDR3 has 15 residues. V dropped 3 bases and J dropped 7 bases, with 16 bases sitting between them. Germline CDR1 is LNHDA and CDR2 is SQIVND (reference sequence). For the CDR3, the DNA is TGTGCCAGTAGTATGCCTGGCATAAGAGGACAGCCCCAGCATTTT. It translates to CASSMPGIRGQPQHF.

The chain uses TRBV7-9 and TRBJ2-7; 9 positions agree with TRBD1. The ends lost 5 bases at V and 6 bases at J; junction bases unmatched: 8. The CDR3 runs to 14 residues. Per germline, CDR1 SEHNR and CDR2 FQNEAQ (reference sequence). In nucleotides, the CDR3 is TGTGCCAGCAGCGGCGGCGGGACAGGGACCGAGCAGTACTTC. Its translation is CASSGGGTGTEQYF. Combining the CDR3 with reference TRBV7-9 and TRBJ2-7 gives the whole variable domain DTGVSQNPRHKITKRGQNVTFRCDPISEHNRLYWYRQTLGQGPEFLTYFQNEAQLEKSRLLSDRFSAERPKGSFSTLEIQRTEQGDSAMYLCASSGGGTGTEQYFGPGTRLTVT.

The chain recombines TRBV18 with TRBJ2-2; 11 nucleotides line up with TRBD2. From germline, CDR1 is KGHSH and CDR2 LQKENI. V shed 3 bases, J shed 0 bases, and the junction held 6 bases outside the gene matches. The CDR3 has 18 amino acids. The CDR3 sequence is CASSPSGLAGSNTGELFF. CDR3 DNA: TGTGCCAGCTCACCTTCCGGACTAGCGGGTTCGAACACCGGGGAGCTGTTTTTT. The whole variable domain, filled in from reference TRBV18 and TRBJ2-2, reads NAGVMQNPRHLVRRRGQEARLRCSPMKGHSHVYWYRQLPEEGLKFMVYLQKENIIDESGMPKERFSAEFPKEGPSILRIQQVVRGDSAAYFCASSPSGLAGSNTGELFFGEGSRLTVL.

The chain links TRBV1 to TRBJ2-7; the table gives TRBD1 as D, unverified against the DNA. TRBV1 is described as a pseudogene. The CDR3 consists of 14 residues. The CDR3 sequence is CTSSPTGPHYEQYF. As DNA, the CDR3 is TGCACCAGCAGCCCTACAGGGCCCCACTACGAGCAGTACTTC.

For the CDR3, the DNA is TGTGCCAGCAGCTCCCGAAGAGCCAACGGGGGAGAGACCCAGTACTTC. Translating gives CASSSRRANGGETQYF. The V call is TRBV7-8, the J call TRBJ2-5; a weak D match, TRBD2 (6 bases). Trimming shortened V by 4 bases and J by 4 bases, and 19 bases separated the two germline ends. The CDR3 totals 16 residues. Germline assignment: CDR1 SGHVS and CDR2 FQNEAQ. Full variable domain (remainder filled in from reference TRBV7-8 and TRBJ2-5): GAGVSQSPRYKVAKRGQDVALRCDPISGHVSLFWYQQALGQGPEFLTYFQNEAQLDKSGLPSDRFFAERPEGSVSTLKIQRTQQEDSAVYLCASSSRRANGGETQYFGPGTRLLVL.

This rearrangement joins TRBV7-8 to TRBJ1-1; possible D gene TRBD1, 5 bases. This CDR3 has 13 residues. Germline CDR1 and CDR2: SGHVS and FQNEAQ. Trimming pared 6 bases from V and 7 bases from J, leaving 15 bases between. The CDR3 nucleotides are TGTGCCAGCAGTCCCGGGACCGGGTATGAAGCTTTCTTT. This translates into CASSPGTGYEAFF.

J is TRBJ1-4 and V is TRBV7-2; D possibly corresponds to TRBD1 (6 bases). Trimming pared 5 bases from V and 10 bases from J, leaving 23 bases between. Germline loops: CDR1 SGHTA, CDR2 FQGNSA. The CDR3 is 16 amino acids. The CDR3 DNA reads TGTGCCAGCAGCGATGGACCGCAGGGGACCCTTGGAAAACTGTTTTTT. As protein: CASSDGPQGTLGKLFF.

This chain uses TRBV28 with TRBJ1-3; a weak D match, TRBD1 (5 bases). Trimming pared 9 bases from V and 2 bases from J, leaving 8 bases between. CDR3 length equals 12 residues. The germline CDR1 and CDR2 sequences are MDHEN and SYDVKM. CDR3 sequence: CASRGAGNTIYF. CDR3 DNA sequence: TGTGCCAGTAGGGGAGCTGGAAACACCATATATTTT. The full variable domain, rest sourced from reference TRBV28 and TRBJ1-3, is DVKVTQSSRYLVKRTGEKVFLECVQDMDHENMFWYRQDPGLGLRLIYFSYDVKMKEKGDIPEGYSVSREKKERFSLILESASTNQTSMYLCASRGAGNTIYFGEGSWLTVV.

V gene TRBV5-1 combines with J gene TRBJ1-2, with D maybe TRBD1 (5 bases). From germline, CDR1 is SGHRS and CDR2 YFSETQ. This CDR3 is built from 13 residues. V lost 2 bases and J lost 6, with 11 bases in between. The chain's CDR3 is CASSFGREDGYTF. DNA for the CDR3: TGCGCCAGCAGCTTCGGCAGGGAGGATGGCTACACCTTC.

V is TRBV27 and J is TRBJ1-5; no definite D call. Per the germline V gene, CDR1 is MNHEY and CDR2 is SMNVEV (reference sequence). The CDR3 covers 12 residues. V gave up 7 bases and J gave up 6 bases, with 10 bases separating them. The CDR3 spells CASNYGGQPQHF. In nucleotides, the CDR3 is TGTGCCAGCAACTATGGAGGTCAGCCCCAGCATTTT.

V gene TRBV6-1 combines with J gene TRBJ1-5, with 7 bases identical to TRBD1. Germline CDR1 MNHNS, CDR2 SASEGT. The CDR3 contains 19 residues. V was pared by 4 bases and J by 2 bases, with 17 bases of the junction left unmatched. The CDR3 DNA sequence: TGTGCCAGCAGTGTGACCCGGGACAGTCCTCTTCTTGGCAATCAGCCCCAGCATTTT. Amino acid sequence: CASSVTRDSPLLGNQPQHF.

The chain has TRBV7-2 and TRBJ2-3, with TRBD1 matching 9 bases. Germline loops: CDR1 SGHTA, CDR2 FQGNSA. This CDR3 is 15 amino acids long. The trim removed 3 bases at V and 5 bases at J, leaving 6 bases unmatched. CDR3 sequence: CASSLTGGQVDTQYF. DNA for the CDR3: TGTGCCAGCAGCTTGACAGGGGGGCAAGTAGATACGCAGTATTTT. The full variable domain, in which reference TRBV7-2 and TRBJ2-3 provide the parts outside the CDR3, is GAGVSQSPSNKVTEKGKDVELRCDPISGHTALYWYRQSLGQGLEFLIYFQGNSAPDKSGLPSDRFSAERTGGSVSTLTIQRTQQEDSAVYLCASSLTGGQVDTQYFGPGTRLTVL.

The chain is built from TRBV7-9 and TRBJ1-1; maybe TRBD1 (6 bases). V lost 1 base and J lost 4, with 10 bases in between. The CDR3 is 14 amino acids. CDR1 and CDR2 (germline): SEHNR, FQNEAQ (reference sequence). CDR3 DNA sequence: TGTGCCAGCAGCTTAGATTGGACAGTCACTGAAGCTTTCTTT. Its protein is CASSLDWTVTEAFF.

The CDR3 is CASSLAGGLADYNEQFF. For the CDR3, the DNA is TGTGCCAGCAGCTTGGCCGGCGGACTAGCGGATTACAATGAGCAGTTCTTC. The V gene is TRBV5-4, the J gene TRBJ2-1, with 10 bases identical to TRBD2. CDR3 length: 17 residues. V was pared by 0 bases and J by 4 bases, with 7 bases of the junction left unmatched. Germline loops: CDR1 SGHNT, CDR2 YYREEE (reference sequence).

This chain uses TRBV21-1 with TRBJ2-1; the D call in the table, TRBD1, was not verified against the DNA. TRBV21-1 is designated a pseudogene. The CDR3 is 13 residues long. This CDR3 is CASCPYRPNEQFF. CDR3 sequence (DNA): TGTGCCTCTTGTCCGTACAGACCCAATGAGCAGTTCTTC.

Written as DNA, the CDR3 is TGTGCCAGCAGTGAACCCCGGAGTCCAGGAAACACCATATATTTT. It encodes CASSEPRSPGNTIYF. V is TRBV6-1 and J is TRBJ1-3; no definite D call. V was shortened by 2 bases and J by 4 bases, with 12 bases between the two germline ends. There are 15 residues in the CDR3. Germline CDR1 reads MNHNS; CDR2 reads SASEGT.

This clone has only one observation. The chain has TRBV7-8 and TRBJ1-6; no definite D call. This CDR3 region has 17 residues. Germline-derived CDR1 and CDR2 are SGHVS and FQNEAQ. V was cut by 3 bases and J by 0 bases, with 12 bases left in between. The DNA of the CDR3 is TGTGCCAGCAGCTTTCCACAGTTCCCCTCCTATAATTCACCCCTCCACTTT. It codes for CASSFPQFPSYNSPLHF.

In DNA, the CDR3 is TGTGCCAGCACTCTTGGGGGCACAGATACGCAGTATTTT. It yields the protein CASTLGGTDTQYF. The chain carries TRBV6-5 and TRBJ2-3; no definite D call. V shed 7 bases and J shed 1 base, with 9 bases lying between them. The V gene's germline CDR1 is MNHEY and CDR2 SVGAGI. The CDR3 loop spans 13 amino acids.